At least ten counts were recorded for the clone carrying this T cell receptor (beta chain). The CDR3 loop spans 12 amino acids. CDR1 and CDR2 (germline): SQVTM, ANQGSEA. The V end lost 4 bases, the J end lost 7 bases, and 11 bases lay between the germline ends. These data come from a study of neurological immune-mediated disorders. The team produced cDNA through 5'RACE using 10-nucleotide random UMIs. TCRdb passed the 5' RACE reads through MiXCR, listing each CDR3 protein once. This sample carries 80,000 or so distinct CDR3 sequences, around a tenth of them seen once, and the ten largest clones take 1.7%.

The rearrangement joins TRBV29-1 to TRBJ2-1; D unresolved. The sequenced sample consisted of PBMCs. The TCR originated in a man aged 45-60 years in good health. In DNA form, the CDR3 reads TGCAGCGTTGGGTCTCAGTTTAATGAGCAGTTCTTC. Residues: CSVGSQFNEQFF.